Presented here are 20 T cell receptor beta chains from one specimen sequenced in a study of HIV-infected patients and healthy controls. Alpha and beta constant-region primers primed reverse transcription of 400 to 500 ng RNA. Each of the alpha and beta chains got its own library through chain-specific third strand synthesis with indices. Via MiXCR, TCRdb re-called the 5' RACE reads, giving one row per CDR3 protein. The sample lists 18,000 or so distinct CDR3 sequences, around 8.3% occurring once. The repertoire came from unfractionated whole blood and reflected all unsorted peripheral T cells. Input material: blood. All receptors come from an adult in good health.

This rearrangement joins TRBV5-1 to TRBJ2-2, with TRBD2 matching over 12 bases. The germline gives CDR1 SGHRS, CDR2 YFSETQ. The CDR3 is 18 residues long. Trimming at V came to 4 bases and at J to 2 bases, leaving 9 bases not matched to a gene. CDR3 protein: CASSRLPSGRANTGELFF. The CDR3 bases are TGCGCCAGCAGCCGATTGCCTAGCGGGAGGGCTAACACCGGGGAGCTGTTTTTT.

By sample fraction, this clonotype is medium-sized. The J gene is TRBJ2-1, the V gene TRBV24-1; 7 positions agree with TRBD2. Trimming removed 5 bases from V and 3 bases from J; junction bases left unmatched: 3. The CDR3 is 14 amino acids. Germline CDR1 is KGHDR and CDR2 is SFDVKD. Here the CDR3 reads CATSGGSDYNEQFF. The CDR3 coding sequence is TGTGCCACCAGTGGCGGGAGTGACTACAATGAGCAGTTCTTC.

This clonotype is categorized as medium-sized. The chain uses TRBV28 and TRBJ2-3; 7 bases fit TRBD2. The CDR3 runs 15 residues. The V gene end was trimmed by 3 bases and the J gene end by 4 bases; junction bases not matched to a gene: 7. Looked up from germline, CDR1 is MDHEN and CDR2 is SYDVKM. DNA of the CDR3: TGTGCCAGCAGTTTGGGCGGGAGAGGGGCAGATACGCAGTATTTT. It is translated as CASSLGGRGADTQYF.

A few counts support this clonotype. The chain has TRBV20-1 and TRBJ2-7, with 11 bases that match TRBD2. In germline, CDR1 is DFQATT, CDR2 SNEGSKA (reference sequence). The ends lost 6 bases at V and 0 bases at J; junction bases unmatched: 10. This CDR3 has 16 amino acids. DNA for the CDR3: TGCAGTGCCACCACGTTAGCGGGAGGGCCCTCCTACGAGCAGTACTTC. Protein product: CSATTLAGGPSYEQYF.

This clonotype has ten or more counts. This chain connects TRBV4-1 to TRBJ1-2; D gene ambiguous. V was shortened by 1 base and J by 2 bases, with 5 bases between the two germline ends. Germline V gene lookup returns CDR1 MGHRA and CDR2 YSYEKL. The CDR3 covers 13 residues. The CDR3 protein is CASSQGGNYGYTF. The CDR3 DNA sequence: TGCGCCAGCAGCCAAGGTGGGAACTATGGCTACACCTTC.

There are many counts of this clonotype. The chain carries TRBV6-2 or TRBV6-3 and TRBJ2-7, with 10 bases that match TRBD1. The CDR3 sequence is 15 residues long. CDR1 and CDR2 from the germline V gene are MNHEY and SVGEGT. The V gene end was trimmed by 5 bases and the J gene end by 5 bases; junction bases not matched to a gene: 9. Written as DNA, the CDR3 is TGTGCCAGCAGTGACCGGGACAGGGGTTCCGACGAGCAGTACTTC. Protein sequence: CASSDRDRGSDEQYF.

This chain uses TRBV12-3 or TRBV12-4 with TRBJ2-7, with D perhaps matching TRBD1 or TRBD2 (5 bases each). The V end was cut by 8 bases, the J end by 6 bases, with 20 bases between. The CDR3 covers 14 residues. The DNA for the CDR3 is TGTGCCAGCGGACCCTCCGGGGCCCTCCCCGAGCAGTACTTC. Its translation: CASGPSGALPEQYF.

This clonotype was recorded a few times. This rearrangement joins TRBV29-1 to TRBJ1-1, with a weak D call TRBD1 (5 bases). Per germline, CDR1 SQVTM and CDR2 ANQGSEA. The germline V and J ends were trimmed by 4 bases and 0 bases, with 6 bases remaining between them. The CDR3 contains 12 residues. CDR3 region: CSVGGVNTEAFF. The CDR3 DNA reads TGCAGCGTTGGAGGGGTGAACACTGAAGCTTTCTTT.

As concerns this clonotype: A single base separates this from a much larger clone, so it may be a read error. The chain links TRBV15 to TRBJ1-5; D gene ambiguous. Looked up from germline, CDR1 is LNHNV and CDR2 is YYDKDF (reference sequence). Trimming left V 0 bases short and J 8 bases short, with 11 bases between. The CDR3 consists of 14 residues. The CDR3, as DNA: TGTGCCACCAGCAGAGAAAAGGTTAAAGAGCCCCAGCATTTT. Residues: CATSREKVKEPQHF.

This clonotype was found many times. The chain recombines TRBV3-1 with TRBJ2-1, with a weak D call TRBD1 (6 bases). Trimming removed 6 bases at V and 8 bases at J, with 8 bases between. Germline V CDR1 and CDR2: LGHDT, YNNKEL (reference sequence). There are 11 residues in the CDR3. CDR3 sequence: CASSYRDEQFF. CDR3 sequence (DNA): TGTGCCAGCAGTTACAGGGATGAGCAGTTCTTC.

This clonotype turned up a few times. The V gene is TRBV19, the J gene TRBJ1-5; weak D call: TRBD1 (5 bases). Looked up from germline, CDR1 is LNHDA and CDR2 is SQIVND (reference sequence). V was shortened by 8 bases and J by 3 bases, with 8 bases between the two germline ends. The CDR3 runs 12 residues. The CDR3 nucleotides are TGTGCCAGTCGAGGGGACAATCAGCCCCAGCATTTT. Its translation: CASRGDNQPQHF.

This clonotype was observed many times. The CDR3 here is CASSLFPPGPGVSDEQFF. CDR3 sequence (DNA): TGCGCCAGCAGCTTGTTCCCTCCGGGACCGGGAGTTAGCGATGAGCAGTTCTTC. The gene calls are TRBV5-1 and TRBJ2-1, with a weak D call TRBD2 (6 bases). In germline, CDR1 is SGHRS, CDR2 YFSETQ. The CDR3 covers 18 residues. V lost 1 base and J lost 8, with 25 bases in between.

The genes are TRBV14 and TRBJ2-7; possibly TRBD2 for D (6 bases). The CDR3 contains 13 residues. Germline V gene lookup returns CDR1 SGHDN and CDR2 FVKESK. The V and J ends lost 1 base and 4 bases respectively, with 8 bases between them. In DNA, the CDR3 is TGTGCCAGCAGCCAAGGGGCGGGATACGAGCAGTACTTC. Translation: CASSQGAGYEQYF.

This clonotype has ten or more counts. The chain employs TRBV3-1 and TRBJ2-1; D call uncertain. Germline V gene sequence: CDR1 LGHDT, CDR2 YNNKEL (reference sequence). V was shortened by 2 bases and J by 0 bases, with 11 bases between the two germline ends. This CDR3 has 16 amino acids. CDR3 sequence reads: CASSQPGRVSYNEQFF. CDR3 DNA sequence: TGTGCCAGCAGCCAACCTGGACGGGTCTCCTACAATGAGCAGTTCTTC.

The sample holds many counts of this clonotype. The chain has TRBV27 and TRBJ2-4; TRBD1 matches 8 bases. CDR1 is MNHEY, CDR2 SMNVEV, per germline (reference sequence). The CDR3 runs 18 residues. V was pared by 6 bases and J by 1 base, with 14 bases of the junction left unmatched. The CDR3 protein is CASSFTGEQGVAKNIQYF. The CDR3 DNA reads as TGTGCCAGCAGCTTTACGGGAGAACAGGGGGTGGCCAAAAACATTCAGTACTTC.

CDR3 loop: CASSEGGTSGRRETQYF. CDR3 bases: TGTGCCAGCAGTGAAGGAGGGACTAGCGGGAGACGAGAGACCCAGTACTTC. V gene TRBV25-1 combines with J gene TRBJ2-5; TRBD2 agrees at 14 bases. This CDR3 has 17 residues. Losses at the gene ends were 2 bases for V and 4 bases for J; bases not matched to a gene: 6. Per germline, CDR1 MGHDK and CDR2 SYGVNS.

The chain carries TRBV6-6 and TRBJ1-1, with 7 bases identical to TRBD1. Germline CDR1 reads MNHNY; CDR2 reads SVGAGI (reference sequence). The length of the CDR3 is 15 residues. V shed 2 bases and J 2 bases; nucleotides not matched to a gene: 5. The DNA of the CDR3 is TGTGCCAGCAGTTACCAGGGGGGTTCTAACACTGAAGCTTTCTTT. Translated, it gives CASSYQGGSNTEAFF.

V and J are TRBV6-4 and TRBJ2-3, with a weak D call TRBD2 (6 bases). The V and J ends lost 8 bases and 2 bases respectively, with 11 bases between them. This CDR3 is 13 amino acids long. CDR1 MRHNA and CDR2 SNTAGT come from the germline V gene. The CDR3 protein is CASGAGHTDTQYF. CDR3 bases: TGTGCCAGCGGAGCGGGTCACACAGATACGCAGTATTTT.

By share, this clonotype ranks as medium-sized (0.01 to 0.1%). This chain links TRBV2 with TRBJ1-4; unclear D gene. The CDR3 is 15 amino acids. Germline CDR1 and CDR2: SNHLY and FYNNEI. V was clipped by 5 bases and J by 8 bases, with 18 bases between them. The CDR3 protein is CASSRERAGGEKLFF. CDR3 coding DNA: TGTGCCAGCAGTCGTGAAAGGGCCGGTGGAGAAAAACTGTTTTTT.

This clonotype ranks as medium-sized (0.01 to 0.1%). The CDR3 spells CASSFPTEPDRPNSYGYTF. The CDR3 coding sequence is TGTGCCAGCAGCTTCCCGACCGAACCGGACAGGCCTAATTCATATGGCTACACCTTC. V and J are TRBV11-2 and TRBJ1-2; 7 positions match TRBD1. Germline V gene lookup returns CDR1 SGHAT and CDR2 FQNNGV. CDR3 length: 19 amino acids. The ends lost 3 bases at V and 5 bases at J; junction bases unmatched: 21.